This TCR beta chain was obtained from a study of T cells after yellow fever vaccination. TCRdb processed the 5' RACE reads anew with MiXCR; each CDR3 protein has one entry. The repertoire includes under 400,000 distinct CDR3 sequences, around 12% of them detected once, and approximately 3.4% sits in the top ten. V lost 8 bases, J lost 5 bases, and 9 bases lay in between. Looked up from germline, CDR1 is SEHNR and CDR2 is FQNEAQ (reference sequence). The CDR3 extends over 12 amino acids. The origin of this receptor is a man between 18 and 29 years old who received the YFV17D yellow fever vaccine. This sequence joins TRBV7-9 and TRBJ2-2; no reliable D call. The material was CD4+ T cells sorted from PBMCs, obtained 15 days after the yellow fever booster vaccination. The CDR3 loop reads CASQPPTGELFF. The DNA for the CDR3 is TGTGCCAGCCAACCCCCGACCGGGGAGCTGTTTTTT. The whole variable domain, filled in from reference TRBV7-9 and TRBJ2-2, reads DTGVSQNPRHKITKRGQNVTFRCDPISEHNRLYWYRQTLGQGPEFLTYFQNEAQLEKSRLLSDRFSAERPKGSFSTLEIQRTEQGDSAMYLCASQPPTGELFFGEGSRLTVL.